This T cell receptor beta chain was identified in a study of breast tumors, draining lymph nodes, adjacent tissues. The study's findings and limits: Tumors had less TCR diversity than lymph nodes, more than nontumor tissue.

MiXCR was run by TCRdb on the multiplex PCR reads, yielding one entry per CDR3 protein. The data show about 200,000 distinct CDR3 sequences, 31% seen once. Samples came from axillary lymph nodes draining the breast cancer. CDR3 size: 20 residues. Germline V gene lookup returns CDR1 SGHVS and CDR2 FNYEAQ. V gave up 0 bases and J gave up 0 bases; unmatched junction bases: 10. This clonotype has at least ten counts. Its antigen remains unidentified. Input material: axillary lymph node tissue. The source of this sequence is a female donor with breast cancer. Some clones in this sample may be carry-over from other donors' samples. The genes are TRBV7-6 and TRBJ2-1, with 11 bases lining up with TRBD1. CDR3 in amino acids: CASSLAPGQGGSSSYNEQFF. The CDR3 bases are TGTGCCAGCAGCTTAGCCCCGGGACAGGGGGGATCCAGCTCCTACAATGAGCAGTTCTTC.